This paragraph covers one T cell receptor (beta chain) sequence. Its antigen remains unidentified. Nothing much larger sits one base from this clone, and base qualities are not available. In the prospective study, participants were roughly 18 to 95 years old, resided in around 25 geographic areas of the United States, and were enrolled through a virtual design. In the prospective study, cohorts were assigned on the basis of participant-reported clinical history obtained from a screening survey and a study questionnaire. ImmuneRACE Cohort 3 recovered participants were defined by two consecutive negative NP/OP PCR tests, healthcare professional clearance, or symptom resolution. Mobile phlebotomists in the prospective study collected whole blood, serum and a nasopharyngeal or oropharyngeal swab from every participant. Over a 2-month period, participants in the prospective study had the option of providing additional blood draws and questionnaires. Before DNA extraction, prospective study blood samples were shipped either frozen or at room temperature.

The sample is drawn from a study of blood T cell repertoires in COVID-19 (dated by TCRdb to the early 2020s). In the study overall: Collaborator samples came from the United States, Italy and Spain and covered acute and convalescent phases of COVID-19. HLA class I and class II types, where available, came from metadata supplied by the sample provider rather than from assay-based typing. The material from the prospective study consisted of cDNA or gDNA derived from T cells, B-cell-depleted T cells, or PBMCs. Nearly every sample came with metadata listing a de-identified subject ID, COVID-19 status, age in years and sex. Samples came from the ongoing ImmuneRACE study (first 160 participants) plus 1,254 subjects from 6 global collaborators. Deeply sampled blood TCRbeta repertoires from subjects exposed to, actively infected with, or recovered from COVID-19 were included in the dataset. The repertoires were released in a freely available public database meant as a resource for research on the immune response to SARS-CoV-2.

Results the study describes overall, beyond this receptor: The amount of clinical and demographic metadata varied by source and participant and was provided uncurated.

TCRbeta CDR3 regions were amplified from genomic DNA by means of the immunoSEQ Assay, a bias-controlled multiplex PCR. The study's own analysis went as follows. The number of nucleated cells in each sample was estimated by amplification of reference gene primers within the assay. To quantify the absolute abundance of each unique TCRbeta CDR3 rearrangement, sequence reads were collapsed and filtered. For each sample, productive Simpson clonality was calculated by taking the square root of Simpson's diversity index across productive rearrangements. TCRdb holds this immuneACCESS table with in-frame rearrangements only. Some clones are missing; in checked studies, unresolved V genes explain under half, and the rest has no known cause. V and J calls plus clone size are reproduced from that table; the DNA served to infer D and trimming. Present in this sample are under 200,000 clones, about 80% of which were seen just once. The ten largest clonotypes hold less than 4% of the sample.

Including the terminal cysteine and phenylalanine, the CDR3 comprises 14 residues. Only CDR3 DNA is held: 42 bases, read in frame from base 1. V loses 2 bases, J loses 6 bases, and the germline ends lie 12 bases apart. CDR1 and CDR2 were assigned from the germline V gene (reference sequence) as SSHAT and FNYEAQ. Recombination linked TRBV7-7 to TRBJ2-3, and perhaps TRBD2 as D gene, on 7 matching bases. The sample consisted of PBMCs or T cells enriched from blood (not recorded which). This sequence originates from a woman aged 60 to 75 who had recovered from COVID-19. The bases are TGTGCCAGCAGCTTATCTGGGGGGGCGGATACGCAGTATTTT. This is translated as CASSLSGGADTQYF.